Sequencing of this TCR beta chain was carried out in a study of radiotherapy plus CTLA-4 blockade in lung cancer. This clone came up once. Using immunoSEQ multiplex PCR, the repertoire was profiled, and TCRdb retains in-frame clones only, with some absent. The sample records approximately 69,000 clones, more than 75% being singletons. V was pared by 2 bases and J by 1 base, with 4 bases of the junction left unmatched. The CDR3 has 14 amino acids. From germline, CDR1 is SQVTM and CDR2 ANQGSEA. Source: peripheral blood, taken from a patient treated with radiotherapy plus ipilimumab. The clonotype was recovered from a human donor with non-small cell lung cancer who had a complete response to radiotherapy plus ipilimumab. The chain couples TRBV29-1 to TRBJ1-2; 7 bases agree with TRBD1. The CDR3 DNA reads TGCAGCGTTGAACCGGGACAGCTTAACTATGGCTACACCTTC. It yields the protein CSVEPGQLNYGYTF.